This TCR beta chain comes out of a study of blood T cell repertoires in COVID-19. As originally analysed: Amplification from reference gene primers served as the basis for estimated nucleated cell counts. The table came from immunoSEQ multiplex PCR; TCRdb's copy has only in-frame clones and leaves some out. That table is the source of V, J and clone size, and D and trimming were worked out from the DNA. The repertoire consists of 310,000 or so clones, with approximately 86% occurring once and the leading ten covering more than 8.5%. This study enrolled people aged about 18 to 95 from about two dozen US geographic areas. Clinical history reported by participants formed the basis on which cohorts were assigned. V dropped 7 bases and J dropped 5; count of bases not matched to a gene: 7. This CDR3 is built from 14 residues. Looked up from germline, CDR1 is SEHNR and CDR2 is FQNEAQ (reference sequence).

The J gene is TRBJ1-1, the V gene TRBV7-9; 10 nucleotides line up with TRBD1. The receptor's source is a woman aged 18-35 years who had recovered from COVID-19. The sample consisted of PBMCs or T cells enriched from blood (not recorded which). The CDR3 reads CASNGQGVRTEAFF. The CDR3 bases are TGTGCCAGCAACGGACAGGGGGTTAGAACTGAAGCTTTCTTT.